The 17 T cell receptor beta chains in this list originate from one sample, sequenced in a study of T cells in Graves' hyperthyroidism and ophthalmopathy. Researchers amplified the TCR beta CDR3 regions from RNA transcripts. First-round RT-PCR of the TCR CDR3 relied on the HTBI primer set. MiXCR, run by TCRdb on the multiplex PCR reads, gives a single entry per CDR3 protein. The table has about 350,000 distinct CDR3 sequences, about 17% seen once. Sequencing was performed on blood. These receptors were obtained from a woman aged 25-40 years with Graves' hyperthyroidism that later progressed to Graves' ophthalmopathy.

There are many counts of this clonotype. The chain joins TRBV7-9 to TRBJ2-3; D is possibly TRBD2 (5 bases). In germline, CDR1 is SEHNR, CDR2 FQNEAQ (reference sequence). V gave up 5 bases and J gave up 0 bases, with 24 bases separating them. CDR3 length: 19 residues. For the CDR3, the DNA is TGTGCCAGCAGCCTCCCACGGGGTGAGGCGGCCGACAGCACAGATACGCAGTATTTT. The encoded protein is CASSLPRGEAADSTDTQYF.

This clonotype occurred a few times. The chain employs TRBV19 and TRBJ1-5; unclear D gene. Per the germline V gene, CDR1 is LNHDA and CDR2 is SQIVND (reference sequence). This CDR3 has 13 amino acids. Trimming cost V 3 bases and J 3 bases, with 6 bases left between them. DNA of the CDR3: TGTGCCAGTAGTATGGGCCCCAATCAGCCCCAGCATTTT. This encodes CASSMGPNQPQHF.

This rearrangement joins TRBV11-2 to TRBJ2-3; D is uncertain. This CDR3 region has 15 residues. The germline V gene encodes CDR1 SGHAT and CDR2 FQNNGV. Trimming pared 5 bases from V and 0 bases from J, leaving 12 bases between. CDR3 loop: CASSLRPPSTDTQYF. CDR3 sequence (DNA): TGTGCCAGCAGCCTGAGGCCACCTAGCACAGATACGCAGTATTTT.

This rearrangement joins TRBV20-1 to TRBJ1-2; the D is unclear. V lost 0 bases, J lost 0 bases, and 14 bases lay in between. The CDR3 has 16 residues. CDR1 is DFQATT and CDR2 is SNEGSKA in the germline V gene (reference sequence). The CDR3 bases are TGCAGTGCTAGAGATCAAAGGGCTGAACCTAACTATGGCTACACCTTC. Translating gives CSARDQRAEPNYGYTF.

This clonotype has ten or more counts. The chain has TRBV27 and TRBJ2-3; D is uncertain. Germline loops: CDR1 MNHEY, CDR2 SMNVEV (reference sequence). The V and J ends lost 7 bases and 1 base respectively, with 18 bases between them. The CDR3 runs to 16 residues. As DNA, the CDR3 is TGTGCCAGCAATGCTGAAAATAGCTGGGGCACAGATACGCAGTATTTT. Residues: CASNAENSWGTDTQYF.

V and J are TRBV20-1 and TRBJ2-2; no clear D gene. This CDR3 has 13 amino acids. Germline-derived CDR1 and CDR2 are DFQATT and SNEGSKA (reference sequence). The V end was cut by 2 bases, the J end by 7 bases, with 11 bases between. Here the CDR3 reads CSARTLTRGELFF. The CDR3 DNA follows: TGCAGTGCTAGAACCCTGACACGCGGGGAGCTGTTTTTT.

Many counts were recorded for this clonotype. The chain employs TRBV10-3 and TRBJ2-1; TRBD2 is a possible D gene (6 bases). V lost 4 bases, J lost 4 bases, and 20 bases lay in between. CDR1 is ENHRY and CDR2 is SYGVKD in the germline V gene. CDR3 length: 17 amino acids. CDR3 nucleotide sequence: TGTGCCATCAGTGCCACTACTTCCGGACGGGAGTACAATGAGCAGTTCTTC. It translates to CAISATTSGREYNEQFF.

This sequence joins TRBV20-1 and TRBJ2-3; 8 bases are a match to TRBD2. CDR3 length: 17 amino acids. Trimming cost V 3 bases and J 2 bases; bases outside gene matches: 13. Per the germline V gene, CDR1 is DFQATT and CDR2 is SNEGSKA (reference sequence). This CDR3 reads CSASTTAGVSFTDTQYF. In DNA, the CDR3 is TGCAGTGCTAGTACTACAGCGGGGGTATCATTCACAGATACGCAGTATTTT.

This clonotype was recorded many times. V usage is TRBV27 and J usage is TRBJ2-7, with a tentative D call TRBD2 (6 bases). Trimming left V 6 bases short and J 3 bases short, with 15 bases between. The V gene's germline CDR1 is MNHEY and CDR2 SMNVEV (reference sequence). The CDR3 extends over 14 amino acids. In nucleotides, the CDR3 is TGTGCCAGCAGCCTCCAATCCGGGAGCTACGAGCAGTACTTC. Its protein is CASSLQSGSYEQYF.

The V call is TRBV6-1, the J call TRBJ1-6; 7 bases agree with TRBD1. The length of the CDR3 is 16 residues. The ends lost 6 bases at V and 4 bases at J; junction bases unmatched: 9. Germline lookup yields CDR1 MNHNS and CDR2 SASEGT. CDR3 amino acids: CASSYQGGTYNSPLHF. The CDR3 DNA reads as TGTGCCAGCAGCTACCAGGGGGGGACTTATAATTCACCCCTCCACTTT.

There are many counts of this clonotype. CDR3 protein: CASSVSGVNTGELFF. CDR3 nucleotides: TGTGCCAGCAGCGTTTCAGGGGTGAACACCGGGGAGCTGTTTTTT. The chain joins TRBV9 to TRBJ2-2, with D maybe TRBD1 (6 bases). The ends were cut back, 2 bases at V and 1 base at J, with 9 bases in the middle. The CDR3 runs 15 residues. Germline values: CDR1 SGDLS, CDR2 YYNGEE.

In its sample, this clonotype was seen many times. The chain employs TRBV12-3 or TRBV12-4 and TRBJ1-3; unclear D gene. The CDR3 sequence is 14 residues long. Trimming shortened V by 4 bases and J by 1 base, and 8 bases separated the two germline ends. CDR3 DNA sequence: TGTGCCAGCAGTTCAACACTTTCTGGAAACACCATATATTTT. It codes for CASSSTLSGNTIYF.

The sample holds many counts of this clonotype. The chain's CDR3 is CASSLGQGRDYGYTF. CDR3 nucleotide sequence: TGTGCCAGCAGCCTTGGACAGGGGAGGGACTATGGCTACACCTTC. The chain uses TRBV3-1 and TRBJ1-2, with 9 nucleotides matching TRBD1. Germline loops: CDR1 LGHDT, CDR2 YNNKEL (reference sequence). The V and J ends lost 4 bases and 3 bases, in that order; junction bases with no gene match: 6. The CDR3 totals 15 residues.

Ten or more counts support this clonotype. The chain employs TRBV28 and TRBJ2-3; D gene ambiguous. Between the trimmed V and J ends, which lost 5 bases and 6 bases, there was a span of 9 bases. Germline CDR1 reads MDHEN; CDR2 reads SYDVKM. The CDR3 covers 12 residues. The CDR3 DNA reads TGTGCCAGCAGTATATCTTCCGATACGCAGTATTTT. This translates into CASSISSDTQYF.

This clonotype was seen many times. CDR3 DNA sequence: TGTGCCAGCAGGCCGGGGCAGGGGGATCCGTATGGCTACACCTTC. Protein product: CASRPGQGDPYGYTF. V and J are TRBV12-3 or TRBV12-4 and TRBJ1-2; 7 bases are a match to TRBD1. The CDR3 runs to 15 residues. With 6 bases clipped from V and 5 bases from J, the junction kept 12 bases outside the gene matches.

The chain recombines TRBV11-1 with TRBJ2-3, with 12 bases lining up with TRBD2. Germline V lookup: CDR1 SGHAT, CDR2 FQDESV (reference sequence). The CDR3 consists of 17 residues. With V trimmed by 1 base and J by 0 bases, 2 bases remained unmatched. CDR3: CASSLGLAGDSTDTQYF. In nucleotides, the CDR3 is TGTGCCAGCAGCTTAGGACTAGCGGGAGATAGCACAGATACGCAGTATTTT.

This clonotype was observed once. The rearrangement links TRBV20-1 to TRBJ1-2, with a possible D match to TRBD1 (6 bases). There are 14 residues in the CDR3. The ends were cut back, 6 bases at V and 0 bases at J, with 14 bases in the middle. Germline V gives CDR1 DFQATT, CDR2 SNEGSKA (reference sequence). The CDR3 nucleotides read TGCAGTGCGAAAAGGACAGCCTCTAACTATGGCTACACCTTC. This translates into CSAKRTASNYGYTF.